Presented here are 8 T cell receptor beta chains from one specimen sequenced in a study of glioma-infiltrating T cells. The iRepertoire nested amplicon-rescue multiplex PCR amplified TCR alpha and beta CDR3s from RNA. MiXCR, applied by TCRdb to the multiplex PCR reads, yields one record per CDR3 protein. The table lists fewer than 250,000 distinct CDR3 sequences, approximately 30% of them singletons. Material: glioma tissue, nonneoplastic brain tissue, or PBMCs (not recorded which). The receptors originated from a human donor with low-grade glioma or glioblastoma, undergoing nonglioma brain surgery, or in good health (not recorded which).

This clonotype has just a few counts. The rearrangement joins TRBV12-5 to TRBJ2-7; tentative D call: TRBD2 (6 bases). With 0 bases removed from V and 2 bases from J, the gap between germline ends came to 11 bases. The germline V gene has CDR1 LGHNT and CDR2 FRNRAP. The CDR3 sequence is 15 residues long. The CDR3 protein is CASGLVAGLTYEQYF. In DNA, the CDR3 is TGTGCTAGTGGTTTGGTGGCGGGATTAACCTACGAGCAGTACTTC.

Details on this clonotype: No conserved phenylalanine or tryptophan is present at the end of the CDR3, so a read error is the likely explanation. The CDR3 coding sequence is TGTGCCAGCAGTTGGAGAGGGTACGGGAACTATGGCTACACCTTG. Residues: CASSWRGYGNYGYTL. The chain is built from TRBV27 and TRBJ1-2; D unclear. Germline CDR1 reads MNHEY; CDR2 reads SMNVEV (reference sequence). The CDR3 runs 15 residues. V lost 4 bases to trimming and J lost 2 bases, with 14 bases between them.

Notes on this clonotype: Since a much larger clone is just one base distant, this may be a read error. V usage is TRBV18 and J usage is TRBJ1-1; D remains unclear. The V and J ends lost 5 bases and 1 base respectively, with 11 bases between them. This CDR3 has 14 residues. Germline V lookup: CDR1 KGHSH, CDR2 LQKENI. Here the CDR3 reads CASSSVEPNTEAFF. The CDR3 coding sequence is TGTGCCAGCTCAAGCGTGGAGCCGAACACTGAAGCTTTCTTT.

As to this clonotype: A much larger clone lies one base from this, so it may be a read error. The CDR3, as DNA: TGTGCCAGCAATCAGTTGGCCAGGGGAGGCGAGAAGTACTTC. Its protein is CASNQLARGGEKYF. V and J are TRBV7-9 and TRBJ2-7, with D perhaps TRBD1 or TRBD2 (6 bases each). Germline values: CDR1 SEHNR, CDR2 FQNEAQ (reference sequence). The CDR3 length is 14 residues.

This clonotype was recorded many times. The chain recombines TRBV12-3 or TRBV12-4 with TRBJ1-1, with TRBD1 identical over 8 bases. The CDR3 has 14 residues. The ends lost 5 bases at V and 0 bases at J; junction bases unmatched: 2. DNA for the CDR3: TGTGCCAGCAGTGGGACAGGAATGAACACTGAAGCTTTCTTT. Encoded protein: CASSGTGMNTEAFF.

This clonotype was observed at least ten times. This chain joins TRBV19 and TRBJ2-1, with TRBD2 identical over 8 bases. V lost 5 bases, J lost 9 bases, and 9 bases stayed unmatched. The germline V gene encodes CDR1 LNHDA and CDR2 SQIVND (reference sequence). The CDR3 runs to 14 residues. The CDR3 DNA reads TGTGCCAGTAGTCCCCAGCGGGAGACGGGTGAGCAGTTCTTC. It yields the protein CASSPQRETGEQFF. The full variable domain, with the rest looked up from reference TRBV19 and TRBJ2-1, is DGGITQSPKYLFRKEGQNVTLSCEQNLNHDAMYWYRQDPGQGLRLIYYSQIVNDFQKGDIAEGYSVSREKKESFPLTVTSAQKNPTAFYLCASSPQRETGEQFFGPGTRLTVL.

V gene TRBV18 combines with J gene TRBJ2-3; the D gene is possibly TRBD1 (6 bases). Trimming left V 1 base short and J 8 bases short, with 13 bases between. The CDR3 totals 14 residues. The germline gives CDR1 KGHSH, CDR2 LQKENI. CDR3 DNA: TGTGCCAGCTCACCACAACAGGGCGACCCTACGCAGTATTTT. This codes for CASSPQQGDPTQYF.

There are many counts of this clonotype. The chain couples TRBV28 to TRBJ1-2, with 12 bases aligning to TRBD1. Germline V lookup: CDR1 MDHEN, CDR2 SYDVKM. The length of the CDR3 is 17 residues. J gave up 3 bases and V 4 bases, and 9 bases lay outside the gene matches. CDR3 amino acids: CASSSPGQGAWYYGYTF. The CDR3 DNA follows: TGTGCCAGCAGTTCCCCGGGACAGGGGGCCTGGTACTATGGCTACACCTTC.